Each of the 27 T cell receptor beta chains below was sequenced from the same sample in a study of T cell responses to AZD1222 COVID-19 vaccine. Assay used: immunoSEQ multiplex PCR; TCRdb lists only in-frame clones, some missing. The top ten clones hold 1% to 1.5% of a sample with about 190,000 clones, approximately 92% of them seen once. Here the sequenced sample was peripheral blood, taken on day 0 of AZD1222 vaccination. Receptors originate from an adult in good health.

CDR3 loop: CATEYQETQYF. CDR3 nucleotide sequence: TGTGCCACCGAGTACCAAGAGACCCAGTACTTC. The chain uses TRBV24-1 and TRBJ2-5, with D hard to call. Trimming took 9 bases from V and 0 from J, leaving 4 bases between them. The CDR3 loop spans 11 amino acids. Germline CDR1 KGHDR, CDR2 SFDVKD.

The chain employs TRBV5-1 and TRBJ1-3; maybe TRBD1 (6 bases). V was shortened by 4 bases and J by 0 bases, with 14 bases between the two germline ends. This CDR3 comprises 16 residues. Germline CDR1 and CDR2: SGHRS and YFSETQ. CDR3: CASSPGASHSGNTIYF. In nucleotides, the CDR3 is TGCGCCAGCAGCCCGGGGGCATCCCACTCTGGAAACACCATATATTTT.

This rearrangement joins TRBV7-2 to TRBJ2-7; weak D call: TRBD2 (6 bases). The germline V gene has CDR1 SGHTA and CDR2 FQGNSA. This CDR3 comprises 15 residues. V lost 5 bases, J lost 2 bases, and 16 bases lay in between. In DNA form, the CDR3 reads TGTGCCAGCAGCAAGAGACGGGGGAAGGCCTACGAGCAGTACTTC. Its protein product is CASSKRRGKAYEQYF.

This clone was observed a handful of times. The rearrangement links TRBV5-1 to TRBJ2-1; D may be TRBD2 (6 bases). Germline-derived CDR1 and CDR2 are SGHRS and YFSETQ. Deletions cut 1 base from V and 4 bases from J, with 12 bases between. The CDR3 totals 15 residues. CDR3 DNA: TGCGCCAGCAGCTTGACTCTAGCGAAATACAATGAGCAGTTCTTC. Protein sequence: CASSLTLAKYNEQFF.

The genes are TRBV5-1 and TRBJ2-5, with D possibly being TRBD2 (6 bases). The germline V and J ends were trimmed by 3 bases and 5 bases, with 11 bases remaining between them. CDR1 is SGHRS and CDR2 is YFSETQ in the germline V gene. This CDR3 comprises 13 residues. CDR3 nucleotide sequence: TGCGCCAGCAGCTCGACTAGTACCGAGACCCAGTACTTC. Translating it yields CASSSTSTETQYF.

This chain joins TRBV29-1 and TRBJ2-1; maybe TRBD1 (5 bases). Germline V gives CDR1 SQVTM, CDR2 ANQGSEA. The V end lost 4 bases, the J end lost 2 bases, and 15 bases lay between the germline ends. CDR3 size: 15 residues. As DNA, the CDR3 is TGCAGCGTTGGGTCACTTCAGGGTACCTACAATGAGCAGTTCTTC. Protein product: CSVGSLQGTYNEQFF.

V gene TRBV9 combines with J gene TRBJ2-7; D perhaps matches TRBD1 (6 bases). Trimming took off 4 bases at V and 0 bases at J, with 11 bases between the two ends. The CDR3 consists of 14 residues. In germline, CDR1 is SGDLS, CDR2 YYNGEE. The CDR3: CASSKGQFSYEQYF. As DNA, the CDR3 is TGTGCCAGCAGCAAAGGACAGTTCTCCTACGAGCAGTACTTC.

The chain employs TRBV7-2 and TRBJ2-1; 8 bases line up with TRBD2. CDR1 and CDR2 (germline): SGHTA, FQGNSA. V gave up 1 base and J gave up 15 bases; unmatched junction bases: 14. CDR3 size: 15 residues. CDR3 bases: TGTGCCAGCAGCTTAGTTACAGCGGGGGTCTCTGGGGGGTTCTTC. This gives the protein CASSLVTAGVSGGFF.

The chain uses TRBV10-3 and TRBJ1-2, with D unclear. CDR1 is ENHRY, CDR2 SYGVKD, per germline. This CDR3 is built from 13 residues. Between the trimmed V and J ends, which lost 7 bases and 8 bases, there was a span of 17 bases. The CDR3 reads CAITYEGRGGYTF. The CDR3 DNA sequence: TGTGCCATCACCTACGAAGGGAGAGGAGGCTACACCTTC.

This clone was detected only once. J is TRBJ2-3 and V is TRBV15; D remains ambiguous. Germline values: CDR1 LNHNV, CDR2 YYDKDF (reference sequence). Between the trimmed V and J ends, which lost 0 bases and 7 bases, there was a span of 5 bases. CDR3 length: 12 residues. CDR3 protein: CATSRDGYTQYF. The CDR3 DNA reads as TGTGCCACCAGCAGAGATGGTTATACGCAGTATTTT. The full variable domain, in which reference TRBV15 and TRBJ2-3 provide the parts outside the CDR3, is DAMVIQNPRYQVTQFGKPVTLSCSQTLNHNVMYWYQQKSSQAPKLLFHYYDKDFNNEADTPDNFQSRRPNTSFCFLDIRSPGLGDTAMYLCATSRDGYTQYFGPGTRLTVL.

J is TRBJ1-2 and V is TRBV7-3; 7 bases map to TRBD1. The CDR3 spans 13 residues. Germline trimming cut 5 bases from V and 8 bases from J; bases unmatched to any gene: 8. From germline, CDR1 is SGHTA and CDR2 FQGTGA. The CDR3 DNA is TGTGCCAGCAGCATCCAACAGGGGAGCGGCTACACCTTC. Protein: CASSIQQGSGYTF.

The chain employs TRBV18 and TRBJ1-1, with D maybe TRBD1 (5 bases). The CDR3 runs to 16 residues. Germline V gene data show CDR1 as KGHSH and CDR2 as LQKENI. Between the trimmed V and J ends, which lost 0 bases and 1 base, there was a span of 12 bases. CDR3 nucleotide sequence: TGTGCCAGCTCACCACCTGGAGGGGTAAGGAACACTGAAGCTTTCTTT. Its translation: CASSPPGGVRNTEAFF.

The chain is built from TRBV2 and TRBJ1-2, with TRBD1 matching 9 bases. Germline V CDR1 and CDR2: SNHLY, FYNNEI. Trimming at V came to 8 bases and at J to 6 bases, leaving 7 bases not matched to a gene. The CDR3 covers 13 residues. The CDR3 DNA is TGTGCCAGCCTGGACAGGGGTATAGATGGCTACACCTTC. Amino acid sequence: CASLDRGIDGYTF.

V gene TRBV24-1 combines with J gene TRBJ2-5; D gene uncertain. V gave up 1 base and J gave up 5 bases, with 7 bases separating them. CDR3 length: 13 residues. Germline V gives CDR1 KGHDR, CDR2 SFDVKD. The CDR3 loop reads CATSDLMVETQYF. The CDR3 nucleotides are TGTGCCACCAGTGATTTAATGGTTGAGACCCAGTACTTC.

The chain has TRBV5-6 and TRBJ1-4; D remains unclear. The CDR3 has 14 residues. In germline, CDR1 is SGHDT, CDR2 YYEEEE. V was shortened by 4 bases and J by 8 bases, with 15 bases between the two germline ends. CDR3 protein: CASSRRDTTEKLFF. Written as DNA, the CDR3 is TGTGCCAGCAGCAGGAGAGACACGACCGAAAAACTGTTTTTT.

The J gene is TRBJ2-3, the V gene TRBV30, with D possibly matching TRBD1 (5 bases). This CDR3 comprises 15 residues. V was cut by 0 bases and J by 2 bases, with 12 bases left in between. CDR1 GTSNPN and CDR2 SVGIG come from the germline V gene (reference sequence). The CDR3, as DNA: TGTGCCTGGAGTGTACAAGGGGCATACACAGATACGCAGTATTTT. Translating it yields CAWSVQGAYTDTQYF. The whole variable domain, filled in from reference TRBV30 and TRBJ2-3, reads SQTIHQWPATLVQPVGSPLSLECTVEGTSNPNLYWYRQAAGRGLQLLFYSVGIGQISSEVPQNLSASRPQDRQFILSSKKLLLSDSGFYLCAWSVQGAYTDTQYFGPGTRLTVL.

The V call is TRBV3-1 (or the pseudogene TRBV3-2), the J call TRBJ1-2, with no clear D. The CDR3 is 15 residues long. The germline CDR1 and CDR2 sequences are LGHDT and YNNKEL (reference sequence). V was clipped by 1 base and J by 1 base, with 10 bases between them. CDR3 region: CASSQGGIVNYGYTF. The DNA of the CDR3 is TGTGCCAGCAGCCAAGGGGGTATAGTTAACTATGGCTACACCTTC.

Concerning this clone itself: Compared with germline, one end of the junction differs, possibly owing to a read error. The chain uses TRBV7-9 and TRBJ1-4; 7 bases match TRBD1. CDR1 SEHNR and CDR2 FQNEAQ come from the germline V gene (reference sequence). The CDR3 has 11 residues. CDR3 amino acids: CASSVSGQRVF. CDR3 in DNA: TGTGCCAGCAGCGTATCGGGACAGAGAGTTTTT.

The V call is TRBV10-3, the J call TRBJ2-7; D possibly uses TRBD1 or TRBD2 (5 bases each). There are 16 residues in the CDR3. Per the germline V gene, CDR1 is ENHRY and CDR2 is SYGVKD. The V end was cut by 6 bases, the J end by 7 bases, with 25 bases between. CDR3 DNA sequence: TGTGCCATCAGGCCACCGCAAAGGGATGGCAGGGAGGAGCAGTACTTC. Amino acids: CAIRPPQRDGREEQYF.

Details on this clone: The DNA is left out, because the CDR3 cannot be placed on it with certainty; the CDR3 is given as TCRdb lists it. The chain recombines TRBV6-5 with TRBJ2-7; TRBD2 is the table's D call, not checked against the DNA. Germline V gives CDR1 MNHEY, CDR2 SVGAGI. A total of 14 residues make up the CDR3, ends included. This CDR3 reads CASSSSGSNREQYF.

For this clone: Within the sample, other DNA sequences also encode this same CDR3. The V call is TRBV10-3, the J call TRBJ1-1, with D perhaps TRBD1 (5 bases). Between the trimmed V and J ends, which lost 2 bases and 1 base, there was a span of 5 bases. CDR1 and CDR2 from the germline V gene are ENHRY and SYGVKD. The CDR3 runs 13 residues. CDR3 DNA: TGTGCCATCAGTGAGCAGGGGAACACTGAAGCTTTCTTT. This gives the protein CAISEQGNTEAFF.

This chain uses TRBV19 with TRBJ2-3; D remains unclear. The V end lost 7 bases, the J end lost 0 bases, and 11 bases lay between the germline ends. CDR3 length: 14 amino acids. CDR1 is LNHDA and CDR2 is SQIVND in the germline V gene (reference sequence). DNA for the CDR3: TGTGCCAGTAAGGACGGGCTTAGCACAGATACGCAGTATTTT. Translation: CASKDGLSTDTQYF.

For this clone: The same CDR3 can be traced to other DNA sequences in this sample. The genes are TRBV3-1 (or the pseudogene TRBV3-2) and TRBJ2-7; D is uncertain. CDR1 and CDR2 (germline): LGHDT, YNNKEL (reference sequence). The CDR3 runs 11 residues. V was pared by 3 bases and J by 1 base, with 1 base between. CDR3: CASSQSYEQYF. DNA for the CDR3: TGTGCCAGCAGCCAGTCCTACGAGCAGTACTTC.

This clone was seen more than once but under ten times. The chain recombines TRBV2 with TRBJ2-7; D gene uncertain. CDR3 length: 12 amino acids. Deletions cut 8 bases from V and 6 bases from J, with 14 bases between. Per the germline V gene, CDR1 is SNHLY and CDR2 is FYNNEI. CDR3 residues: CASGFNALEQYF. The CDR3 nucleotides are TGTGCCAGCGGTTTCAACGCGCTCGAGCAGTACTTC.

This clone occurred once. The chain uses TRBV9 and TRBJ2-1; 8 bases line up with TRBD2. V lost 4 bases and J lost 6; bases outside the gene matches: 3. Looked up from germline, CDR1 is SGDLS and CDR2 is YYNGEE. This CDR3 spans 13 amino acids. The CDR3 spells CASSPGGANEQFF. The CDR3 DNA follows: TGTGCCAGCAGCCCGGGAGGGGCCAATGAGCAGTTCTTC.

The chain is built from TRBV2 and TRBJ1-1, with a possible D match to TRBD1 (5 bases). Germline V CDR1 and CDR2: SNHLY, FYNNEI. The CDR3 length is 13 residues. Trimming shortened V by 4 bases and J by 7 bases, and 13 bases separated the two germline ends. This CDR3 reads CASSGRGRDEAFF. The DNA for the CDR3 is TGTGCCAGCAGTGGTAGGGGTCGGGATGAAGCTTTCTTT.

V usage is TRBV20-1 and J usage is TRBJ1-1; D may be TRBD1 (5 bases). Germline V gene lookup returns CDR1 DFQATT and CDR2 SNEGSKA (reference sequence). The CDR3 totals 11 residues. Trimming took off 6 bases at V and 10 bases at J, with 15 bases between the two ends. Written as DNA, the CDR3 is TGCAGTGCCAAGGTGGGGGACGTAGCTTTCTTT. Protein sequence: CSAKVGDVAFF.